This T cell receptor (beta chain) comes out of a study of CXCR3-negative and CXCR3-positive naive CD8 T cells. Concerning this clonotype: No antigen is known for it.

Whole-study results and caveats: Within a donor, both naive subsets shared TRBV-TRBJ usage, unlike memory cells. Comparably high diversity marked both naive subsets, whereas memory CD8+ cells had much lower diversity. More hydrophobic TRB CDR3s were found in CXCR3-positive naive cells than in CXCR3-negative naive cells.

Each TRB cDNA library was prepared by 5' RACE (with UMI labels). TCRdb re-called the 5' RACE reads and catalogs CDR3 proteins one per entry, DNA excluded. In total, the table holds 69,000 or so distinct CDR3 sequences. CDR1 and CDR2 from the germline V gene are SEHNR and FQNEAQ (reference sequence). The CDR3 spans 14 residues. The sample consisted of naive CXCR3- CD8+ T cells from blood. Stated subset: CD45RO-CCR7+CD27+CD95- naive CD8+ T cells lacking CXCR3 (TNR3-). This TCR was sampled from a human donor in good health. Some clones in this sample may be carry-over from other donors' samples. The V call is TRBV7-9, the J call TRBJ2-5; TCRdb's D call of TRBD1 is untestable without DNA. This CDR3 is CASSRRQGAETQYF. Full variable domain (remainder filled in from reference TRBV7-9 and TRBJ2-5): DTGVSQNPRHKITKRGQNVTFRCDPISEHNRLYWYRQTLGQGPEFLTYFQNEAQLEKSRLLSDRFSAERPKGSFSTLEIQRTEQGDSAMYLCASSRRQGAETQYFGPGTRLLVL.